The 20 T cell receptor beta chains listed next were all sequenced from one sample in a study of identical twins. TCRdb used MiXCR to reprocess the 5' RACE reads, holding one entry per CDR3 protein. The sample lists 350,000 to 400,000 distinct CDR3 sequences; about 9% were seen once. The sequencing input was naive T cells sorted from blood. The receptors stem from a woman in her 50s in good health.

J is TRBJ2-1 and V is TRBV6-4; D possibly matches TRBD1 or TRBD2 (5 bases each). V shed 2 bases and J shed 4 bases, with 12 bases lying between them. Germline CDR1 reads MRHNA; CDR2 reads SNTAGT. The CDR3 is 15 amino acids. CDR3 nucleotide sequence: TGTGCCAGCAGTGACGGGTCCGAGGGGTACAATGAGCAGTTCTTC. It codes for CASSDGSEGYNEQFF.

The chain recombines TRBV14 with TRBJ1-1; TRBD1 matches 8 bases. Per the germline V gene, CDR1 is SGHDN and CDR2 is FVKESK. Trimming removed 5 bases from V and 5 bases from J; junction bases left unmatched: 7. The CDR3 is made up of 14 amino acids. CDR3 in amino acids: CASSSLDRETEAFF. The CDR3 bases are TGTGCCAGCAGCTCTCTGGACAGGGAGACTGAAGCTTTCTTT.

The sample holds a few counts of this clonotype. The J gene is TRBJ2-2, the V gene TRBV6-1, with D possibly TRBD2 on 6 matching bases. There are 14 residues in the CDR3. Germline CDR1 MNHNS, CDR2 SASEGT. Trimming shortened V by 8 bases and J by 4 bases, and 14 bases separated the two germline ends. CDR3: CASWGVPSTGELFF. CDR3 nucleotide sequence: TGTGCCAGCTGGGGGGTCCCGAGCACCGGGGAGCTGTTTTTT.

This clonotype was recorded at least ten times. The junction departs from the called germline gene at one end, perhaps through a read error. The rearrangement joins TRBV5-1 to TRBJ2-5, with D tentatively TRBD1 or TRBD2 (5 bases each). CDR1 is SGHRS and CDR2 is YFSETQ in the germline V gene. CDR3 size: 13 residues. CDR3 nucleotide sequence: TGTGCCAGCAGCTTAGCGCAGGGTGAGACCCAGTACTTC. Its translation: CASSLAQGETQYF.

In this sample, this clonotype turned up a few times. This chain links TRBV21-1 with TRBJ2-7; the table's D call TRBD1 went unverified against the DNA. TRBV21-1 is shown as a pseudogene. This CDR3 is 13 amino acids long. In DNA form, the CDR3 reads TGTGCCAGCAGCAATCCCCAAAAGGGACAGGAGTACGTC. This codes for CASSNPQKGQEYV.

The V and J genes are TRBV11-3 and TRBJ1-2; the match to TRBD1 covers 8 bases. The V segment lost 5 bases and the J segment 4 bases; nucleotides outside the gene matches: 6. The length of the CDR3 is 14 residues. Looked up from germline, CDR1 is SGHNT and CDR2 is YENEEA. CDR3 nucleotide sequence: TGTGCCAGCAGCCCTAATGGACAGGGCTATGGCTACACCTTC. This sequence encodes CASSPNGQGYGYTF.

This clonotype was counted ten times or more. The chain has TRBV12-3 or TRBV12-4 and TRBJ1-1; perhaps TRBD1 as D (5 bases). Trimming cost V 4 bases and J 4 bases, with 13 bases left between them. This CDR3 comprises 14 residues. CDR3 nucleotides: TGTGCCAGCAGTTCAAGACAGATCCTCACTGAAGCTTTCTTT. Translation gives CASSSRQILTEAFF.

In this sample, this clonotype turned up a few times. The gene calls are TRBV5-1 and TRBJ2-3, with D maybe TRBD2 (6 bases). Germline CDR1 reads SGHRS; CDR2 reads YFSETQ. This CDR3 has 12 residues. V lost 5 bases and J lost 6, with 10 bases in between. The CDR3 loop reads CASRRTTDTQYF. Written as DNA, the CDR3 is TGCGCCAGCAGGCGGACTACGGATACGCAGTATTTT.

This clonotype was observed many times. The chain employs TRBV18 and TRBJ2-3, with 9 bases matching TRBD1. The CDR3 has 16 residues. Germline loops: CDR1 KGHSH, CDR2 LQKENI. V was clipped by 3 bases and J by 1 base; unmatched bases: 5. The CDR3 here is CASSPHRGPGTDTQYF. The CDR3 region has the DNA TGTGCCAGCTCACCCCACAGGGGGCCGGGCACAGATACGCAGTATTTT.

This clonotype was counted at least ten times. The chain carries TRBV7-9 and TRBJ1-4; TRBD1 might be the D (5 bases). Germline V gives CDR1 SEHNR, CDR2 FQNEAQ (reference sequence). This CDR3 is built from 12 residues. Trimming removed 6 bases at V and 3 bases at J, with 5 bases between. CDR3 loop: CASRQANEKLFF. The CDR3 DNA is TGTGCCAGCAGACAGGCTAATGAAAAACTGTTTTTT.

This clonotype has a handful of counts. The rearrangement uses TRBV20-1 and TRBJ1-6; D not resolved. The CDR3 extends over 13 amino acids. Trimming took 2 bases from V and 8 from J, leaving 10 bases between them. From germline, CDR1 is DFQATT and CDR2 SNEGSKA (reference sequence). Here the CDR3 reads CSARTSNDSPLHF. The CDR3 nucleotides are TGCAGTGCTAGAACGTCTAATGATTCACCCCTCCACTTT.

A few counts support this clonotype. The chain recombines TRBV3-1 with TRBJ2-7, with 10 positions matching TRBD2. J was trimmed by 3 bases and V by 1 base; bases with no gene match: 0. From germline, CDR1 is LGHDT and CDR2 YNNKEL (reference sequence). The CDR3 is made up of 14 amino acids. Written as DNA, the CDR3 is TGTGCCAGCAGCCAAGGGACTAGCGGCTACGAGCAGTACGTC. Translation: CASSQGTSGYEQYV.

This clonotype occurred a few times. The J gene is TRBJ1-1, the V gene TRBV12-3 or TRBV12-4; TRBD1 matches 7 bases. This CDR3 is built from 14 residues. Trimming took 2 bases from V and 6 from J; bases not matched to a gene: 6. The CDR3 bases are TGTGCCAGCAGTTTATTACAGGGGAAGGCTGAAGCTTTCTTT. This codes for CASSLLQGKAEAFF.

This clonotype was found a few times. The V and J genes are TRBV15 and TRBJ2-7; 9 positions match TRBD2. This CDR3 comprises 14 residues. The junction had 8 bases not matched to a gene; V was cut back by 7 bases and J by 4 bases. CDR1 is LNHNV, CDR2 YYDKDF, per germline (reference sequence). The CDR3 DNA sequence: TGTGCCACCACCGCTAGCGGGACCAAATACGAGCAGTACTTC. This gives the protein CATTASGTKYEQYF.

Only a few counts were recorded for this clonotype. The CDR3 sequence is CASSLTGQGPSRGANVLTF. CDR3 sequence (DNA): TGTGCCAGCAGTTTAACGGGACAGGGCCCGTCTAGAGGGGCCAACGTCCTGACTTTC. The V gene is TRBV27, the J gene TRBJ2-6; 9 bases line up with TRBD1. This CDR3 is 19 amino acids long. From germline, CDR1 is MNHEY and CDR2 SMNVEV (reference sequence). The trim removed 2 bases at V and 4 bases at J, leaving 12 bases unmatched.

This clonotype appeared many times. The chain uses TRBV12-3 or TRBV12-4 and TRBJ2-5; D is unresolved. V gave up 7 bases and J gave up 1 base, with 10 bases separating them. CDR3 length equals 13 residues. The CDR3 loop is CASTTLSQETQYF. CDR3 bases: TGTGCCAGCACCACCTTAAGCCAAGAGACCCAGTACTTC.

This clonotype was counted only a few times. This chain connects TRBV6-5 to TRBJ2-2, with D uncertain. This CDR3 has 14 amino acids. Germline V lookup: CDR1 MNHEY, CDR2 SVGAGI. Trimming stripped 3 bases from V and 4 bases from J, with 9 bases between. Written as DNA, the CDR3 is TGTGCCAGCAGTTATCTTGGTGGCACCGGGGAGCTGTTTTTT. This gives the protein CASSYLGGTGELFF.

This clonotype came up a few times. The chain uses TRBV11-2 and TRBJ2-4; tentative D call: TRBD2 (7 bases). V lost 5 bases and J 8 bases, leaving 16 bases between the germline ends. This CDR3 is 14 amino acids long. From germline, CDR1 is SGHAT and CDR2 FQNNGV. The CDR3 DNA follows: TGTGCCAGCAGCGAAGGGGGGGAGCGTGACATTCAGTACTTC. Translating it yields CASSEGGERDIQYF.

This clonotype has a handful of counts. The chain uses TRBV20-1 and TRBJ2-1, with TRBD2 as a possible D gene (6 bases). Trimming took off 5 bases at V and 4 bases at J, with 15 bases between the two ends. This CDR3 is built from 14 residues. Germline V gene data show CDR1 as DFQATT and CDR2 as SNEGSKA (reference sequence). The CDR3 DNA reads as TGCAGTGCTCACCCACAACTAGCTTACAATGAGCAGTTCTTC. Amino acid sequence: CSAHPQLAYNEQFF.

The V gene is TRBV10-1, the J gene TRBJ2-1; D is undetermined. With 8 bases removed from V and 5 bases from J, the gap between germline ends came to 16 bases. The germline V gene encodes CDR1 WNHNN and CDR2 SYGVQD (reference sequence). The CDR3 covers 14 residues. CDR3 residues: CASRSGQYDNEQFF. The CDR3 coding sequence is TGCGCCAGCCGATCGGGTCAATACGACAATGAGCAGTTCTTC.